These 8 T cell receptor beta chains were sequenced from one sample in a study of blood T cell repertoires in COVID-19. Profiling relied on immunoSEQ multiplex PCR, and the TCRdb table lists in-frame clones only, not all of them. The data contain tens of thousands of clones, around 90% of them singletons. Sequencing used peripheral blood. These receptors were taken from a male donor with acute or convalescent COVID-19.

The rearrangement links TRBV10-3 to TRBJ2-3; the match to TRBD1 covers 7 bases. The CDR3 covers 11 residues. J lost 6 bases, V lost 10 bases, and 4 bases had no gene match. Germline assignment: CDR1 ENHRY and CDR2 SYGVKD. The CDR3, as DNA: TGTGCCACGACAGGGTTGGATACGCAGTATTTT. This encodes CATTGLDTQYF.

This sequence joins TRBV12-5 and TRBJ2-3; 9 positions match TRBD2. The CDR3 runs to 13 residues. The junction had 5 bases not matched to a gene; V was cut back by 7 bases and J by 6 bases. The germline V gene has CDR1 LGHNT and CDR2 FRNRAP. CDR3 loop: CASALSGGDTQYF. The CDR3, as DNA: TGTGCTAGTGCCCTCAGCGGGGGGGATACGCAGTATTTT.

The chain is built from TRBV4-2 and TRBJ1-6; 7 positions match TRBD1. Germline V gene sequence: CDR1 LGHNA, CDR2 YNFKEQ. The trim removed 8 bases at V and 7 bases at J, leaving 5 bases unmatched. The CDR3 has 13 amino acids. Here the CDR3 DNA reads TGTGCCAGCCGCACAGGGGAAAATTCACCCCTCCACTTT. Translation: CASRTGENSPLHF.

This clone showed up just once. The chain recombines TRBV5-1 with TRBJ1-1; unclear D gene. Trimming stripped 4 bases from V and 2 bases from J, with 12 bases between. Germline CDR1 and CDR2: SGHRS and YFSETQ. CDR3 length: 14 amino acids. The CDR3 DNA follows: TGCGCCAGCAGCCCCCTGAGGGCCAACACTGAAGCTTTCTTT. It yields the protein CASSPLRANTEAFF.

The DNA of the CDR3 is TGTGCCAGCAGCCTGGATTTGGCCTCGGGGACGCAGTATTTT. It specifies CASSLDLASGTQYF. The chain recombines TRBV4-2 with TRBJ2-3, with D perhaps matching TRBD2 (5 bases). CDR3 size: 14 residues. V shed 4 bases and J shed 9 bases, with 17 bases lying between them. Germline CDR1 reads LGHNA; CDR2 reads YNFKEQ.

This clone was counted a single time. The chain joins TRBV24-1 to TRBJ1-5, with a possible D match to TRBD1 (5 bases). V was cut by 1 base and J by 5 bases, with 8 bases left in between. The CDR3 sequence is 14 residues long. Per the germline V gene, CDR1 is KGHDR and CDR2 is SFDVKD. Here the CDR3 DNA reads TGTGCCACCAGTGATTTTGGCAGGGATCAGCCCCAGCATTTT. Residues: CATSDFGRDQPQHF.

The table lists this clone with a count of one. The V gene is TRBV11-2, the J gene TRBJ1-1, with unresolved D. The V gene lost 5 bases and the J gene lost 0 bases, with 7 bases spanning the gap. The germline CDR1 and CDR2 sequences are SGHAT and FQNNGV. The CDR3 loop spans 13 amino acids. The CDR3 DNA sequence: TGTGCCAGCAGCGCATCGGTGAACACTGAAGCTTTCTTT. It translates to CASSASVNTEAFF.

For the CDR3, the DNA is TGTGCCAGCAGCCAAGGTACGTTTCGGGGTGAAGCTTTCTTT. This codes for CASSQGTFRGEAFF. The rearrangement links TRBV14 to TRBJ1-1; D is unresolved. CDR3 size: 14 residues. V was trimmed by 1 base and J by 7 bases, leaving 13 bases between them. CDR1 is SGHDN and CDR2 is FVKESK in the germline V gene.